The 9 T cell receptor beta chains in this list originate from one sample, sequenced in a study of cytomegalovirus exposure and HLA in healthy donors. 60 Vbeta and 13 Jbeta primers were used in PCR. The protocol was immunoSEQ multiplex PCR, while the TCRdb copy is restricted to in-frame clones and leaves out a portion. This sample yields 200,000 to 250,000 clones, of which around 85% are seen a single time; roughly 0.22% belongs to the top ten. Specimen: PBMCs. These receptors came from a girl aged 2-9 years in good health and CMV-seronegative.

The chain recombines TRBV6-6 with TRBJ2-7, with TRBD2 as a possible D gene (5 bases). There are 14 residues in the CDR3. Trimming took off 6 bases at V and 3 bases at J, with 15 bases between the two ends. The germline V gene encodes CDR1 MNHNY and CDR2 SVGAGI (reference sequence). The CDR3 DNA is TGTGCCAGCAGAGTTAGCGCGTCACACTACGAGCAGTACTTC. This translates into CASRVSASHYEQYF.

The chain links TRBV6-1 to TRBJ1-2; 7 positions match TRBD1. Trimming removed 6 bases from V and 6 bases from J; junction bases left unmatched: 10. The CDR3 is made up of 14 amino acids. CDR1 and CDR2 (germline): MNHNS, SASEGT. The CDR3 loop reads CASRPDRVGDGYTF. CDR3 DNA: TGTGCCAGCAGACCAGACAGGGTGGGGGATGGCTACACCTTC.

The V call is TRBV5-1, the J call TRBJ1-2; D is unclear. The ends were cut back, 0 bases at V and 2 bases at J, with 17 bases in the middle. Germline V gene sequence: CDR1 SGHRS, CDR2 YFSETQ. The CDR3 length is 17 residues. DNA for the CDR3: TGCGCCAGCAGCTTGGGGATGCGGGGAGGCCCCAACTATGGCTACACCTTC. The encoded protein is CASSLGMRGGPNYGYTF.

V usage is TRBV27 and J usage is TRBJ2-1, with 8 bases lining up with TRBD2. The length of the CDR3 is 16 residues. Germline lookup yields CDR1 MNHEY and CDR2 SMNVEV (reference sequence). The junction had 13 bases not matched to a gene; V was cut back by 5 bases and J by 7 bases. The CDR3 nucleotides are TGTGCCAGCAGTCCTCTAAGAGCGGGAGATCGGAATGAGCAGTTCTTC. This translates into CASSPLRAGDRNEQFF.

The chain couples TRBV5-1 to TRBJ1-1, with TRBD1 matching over 8 bases. Germline assignment: CDR1 SGHRS and CDR2 YFSETQ. The CDR3 consists of 18 residues. After removal of 4 bases from V and 0 bases from J, the junction contained 14 bases not matched to a gene. The chain's CDR3 is CASSPVAGGEWMNTEAFF. The CDR3, as DNA: TGCGCCAGCAGCCCGGTGGCAGGGGGCGAATGGATGAACACTGAAGCTTTCTTT.

V usage is TRBV2 and J usage is TRBJ2-3; 7 bases are shared with TRBD2. This CDR3 spans 15 amino acids. With 3 bases clipped from V and 2 bases from J, the junction kept 5 bases outside the gene matches. Germline CDR1 is SNHLY and CDR2 is FYNNEI. The CDR3 is CASSEARLATDTQYF. Written as DNA, the CDR3 is TGTGCCAGCAGTGAGGCCCGACTAGCCACAGATACGCAGTATTTT.

The count of this clone is one. The chain uses TRBV5-1 and TRBJ2-2; perhaps TRBD2 as D (6 bases). The V end lost 0 bases, the J end lost 4 bases, and 10 bases lay between the germline ends. The CDR3 consists of 15 residues. Per the germline V gene, CDR1 is SGHRS and CDR2 is YFSETQ. CDR3 sequence (DNA): TGCGCCAGCAGCTTGGACTTGGGGGGCACCGGGGAGCTGTTTTTT. Translation: CASSLDLGGTGELFF.

The chain is built from TRBV18 and TRBJ2-5; D is unclear. The CDR3 is 14 amino acids. Trimming cost V 1 base and J 3 bases, with 9 bases left between them. Germline V gives CDR1 KGHSH, CDR2 LQKENI. The CDR3 nucleotides read TGTGCCAGCTCACCACTCGCGCAGGAAGAGACCCAGTACTTC. Its translation is CASSPLAQEETQYF.

The V and J genes are TRBV7-9 and TRBJ2-7, with D uncertain. CDR1 is SEHNR and CDR2 is FQNEAQ in the germline V gene (reference sequence). This CDR3 region has 15 residues. V gave up 0 bases and J gave up 0 bases, with 9 bases separating them. The CDR3, as DNA: TGTGCCAGCAGCTTAGCCCGAGAGTCCTCCTACGAGCAGTACTTC. It yields the protein CASSLARESSYEQYF.